This T cell receptor beta chain was recorded in a study of control samples from healthy donors and cancer patients. Germline V gene lookup returns CDR1 WNHNN and CDR2 SYGVQD (reference sequence). J gave up 2 bases and V 6 bases, and 3 bases lay outside the gene matches. The CDR3 length is 16 residues. Sequenced by immunoSEQ multiplex PCR; TCRdb stores in-frame clones only, minus some. The profile shows roughly 450,000 clones, more than 80% of them singletons. The source is a man aged 35 to 55 with head and neck cancer. Sequencing was done on a sample of PBMCs. The chain carries TRBV10-1 and TRBJ2-2; 13 positions match TRBD2. CDR3 coding DNA: TGCGCCAGCAGCCGGACTAGCGGGAGAAACACCGGGGAGCTGTTTTTT. Translated: CASSRTSGRNTGELFF.